This T cell receptor (beta chain) stems from a study of CD8 T cells in Susac syndrome. CD8+ and CD4+ T cells from blood underwent TCR beta sequencing. The multiple sclerosis control cohort comprised treatment-naive individuals presenting with stable or active relapsing-remitting disease. TEMRA cells were FACS-enriched, unlike CD8+ and CD4+ T cells, which were negatively isolated. The V gene's germline CDR1 is SQVTM and CDR2 ANQGSEA. CDR3 length: 15 amino acids. The V and J ends lost 5 bases and 1 base respectively, with 14 bases between them. Random hexamers were used to reverse transcribe an amount of roughly 0.45 to 1 ug RNA. Amplification of TCR beta CDR3 spanned 54 Vbeta and 13 Jbeta via immunoSEQ multiplex PCR. TCRdb analysed the immunoSEQ multiplex PCR reads with MiXCR anew, one entry per CDR3 protein. This sample has about 66,000 distinct CDR3 sequences, with about 94% found just once.

This sequence was found in a human donor with multiple sclerosis. Sequenced material: CD8+ T cells from PBMCs. This chain uses TRBV29-1 with TRBJ2-2; possible D gene TRBD2, 6 bases. This CDR3 is CSVRPDGRNTGELFF. CDR3 nucleotides: TGCAGCGTTCGGCCGGACGGGAGGAACACCGGGGAGCTGTTTTTT.